Listed here are 6 T cell receptor beta chains from one sample, sequenced in a study of T cell responses to AZD1222 COVID-19 vaccine. Sequenced by immunoSEQ multiplex PCR; TCRdb stores in-frame clones only, minus some. This sample has 130,000 or so clones, with 80% to 90% found just once. This specimen was peripheral blood, taken 28 days after the second AZD1222 dose. These receptors all come from an adult who received the AZD1222 COVID-19 vaccine.

The V call is TRBV6-2 or TRBV6-3, the J call TRBJ1-5; 8 bases are shared with TRBD1. This CDR3 is built from 15 residues. V gave up 4 bases and J gave up 5 bases; unmatched junction bases: 7. Germline CDR1 MNHEY, CDR2 SVGEGT. In DNA, the CDR3 is TGTGCCAGCAGTTCCTGGGACAGGAGATATCAGCCCCAGCATTTT. Its protein is CASSSWDRRYQPQHF.

V gene TRBV4-1 combines with J gene TRBJ1-2; 8 bases match TRBD1. This CDR3 comprises 13 residues. Germline V lookup: CDR1 MGHRA, CDR2 YSYEKL. The V gene end was trimmed by 4 bases and the J gene end by 8 bases; junction bases not matched to a gene: 6. The CDR3: CASSPQGAQGYTF. CDR3 nucleotides: TGCGCCAGCAGCCCGCAGGGGGCGCAAGGCTACACCTTC.

The rearrangement joins TRBV2 to TRBJ2-2; D is unresolved. V was trimmed by 2 bases and J by 5 bases, leaving 12 bases between them. This CDR3 region has 15 residues. In germline, CDR1 is SNHLY, CDR2 FYNNEI. The CDR3 is CASSESGYATGELFF. The CDR3 nucleotides are TGTGCCAGCAGTGAATCCGGTTACGCGACCGGGGAGCTGTTTTTT.

The chain links TRBV30 to TRBJ1-5; no reliable D call. This CDR3 spans 12 amino acids. Trimming took off 0 bases at V and 6 bases at J, with 6 bases between the two ends. From germline, CDR1 is GTSNPN and CDR2 SVGIG (reference sequence). CDR3 loop: CAWSVQRQPQHF. The CDR3 coding sequence is TGTGCCTGGAGTGTACAGCGTCAGCCCCAGCATTTT.

V is TRBV7-2 and J is TRBJ1-2; D unresolved. Germline V CDR1 and CDR2: SGHTA, FQGNSA. Trimming stripped 5 bases from V and 5 bases from J, with 18 bases between. The length of the CDR3 is 15 residues. CDR3 DNA sequence: TGTGCCAGCAGCCCCCGACTGAAGGCGGGGTATGGCTACACCTTC. It encodes CASSPRLKAGYGYTF.

The chain combines TRBV27 with TRBJ2-1, with 9 nucleotides matching TRBD2. This CDR3 is built from 15 residues. Germline values: CDR1 MNHEY, CDR2 SMNVEV (reference sequence). The ends lost 2 bases at V and 5 bases at J; junction bases unmatched: 4. CDR3 loop: CASSLGGGGNNEQFF. Here the CDR3 DNA reads TGTGCCAGCAGTTTAGGCGGGGGGGGTAACAATGAGCAGTTCTTC.